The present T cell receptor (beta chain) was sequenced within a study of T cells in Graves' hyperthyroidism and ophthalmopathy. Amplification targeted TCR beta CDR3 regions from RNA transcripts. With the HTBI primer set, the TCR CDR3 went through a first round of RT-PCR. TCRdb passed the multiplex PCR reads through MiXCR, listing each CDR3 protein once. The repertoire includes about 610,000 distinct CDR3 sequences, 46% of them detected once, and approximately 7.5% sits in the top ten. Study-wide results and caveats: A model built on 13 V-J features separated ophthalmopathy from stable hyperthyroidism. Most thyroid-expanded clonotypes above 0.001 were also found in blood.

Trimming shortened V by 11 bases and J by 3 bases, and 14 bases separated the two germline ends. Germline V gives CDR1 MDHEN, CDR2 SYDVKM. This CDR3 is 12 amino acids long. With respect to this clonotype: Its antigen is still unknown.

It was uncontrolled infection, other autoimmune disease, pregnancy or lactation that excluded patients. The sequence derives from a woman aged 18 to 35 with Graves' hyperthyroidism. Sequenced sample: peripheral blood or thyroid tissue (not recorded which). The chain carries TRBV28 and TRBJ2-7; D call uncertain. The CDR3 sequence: CAGQTDGYEQYF. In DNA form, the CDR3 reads TGTGCCGGCCAAACGGACGGCTACGAGCAGTACTTC.